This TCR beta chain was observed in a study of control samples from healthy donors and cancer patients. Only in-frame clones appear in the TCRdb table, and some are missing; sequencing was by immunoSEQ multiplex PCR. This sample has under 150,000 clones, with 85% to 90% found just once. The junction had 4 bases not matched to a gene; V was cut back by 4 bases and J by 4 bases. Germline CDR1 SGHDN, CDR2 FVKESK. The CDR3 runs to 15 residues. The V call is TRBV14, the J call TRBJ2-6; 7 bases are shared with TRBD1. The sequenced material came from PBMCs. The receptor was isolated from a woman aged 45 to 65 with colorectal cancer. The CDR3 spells CASSPGGRGANVLTF. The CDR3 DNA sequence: TGTGCCAGCAGCCCAGGGGGAAGAGGGGCCAACGTCCTGACTTTC.